The next 24 T cell receptor beta chains were all read from a single sample in a study of vaccination and CD4 T cells after COVID-19 (dated by TCRdb to between 2022 and 2023). Library preparation used PCR. Instrument used: Illumina iSeq 100. TCR sequencing of DNA from cultured CD4+ T cells used the Oncomine TCR Beta short-read assay at the Johns Hopkins FTIC core. Genomic DNA was extracted from the cultured CD4+ T cells with the QIAamp micro DNA kit. The public reads were quality trimmed at Q25 with fastp and then assembled into clones with MiXCR by TCRdb, keeping productive beta chains. Each CDR3 protein gets just one entry, which takes the most common genes and DNA from the rows behind it. The sample table lists 9,000 to 9,500 distinct CDR3 sequences, under 35% of them with a count of one. The top ten clonotypes cover 22% of the sample. What these receptors recognize is not known. The sample's treatment or condition, from its label and the paper: roughly ten-day PBMC culture with coronavirus spike peptide pools or control peptides (ViraFEST assay). CD4+ T cells from unexposed donors were collected before the COVID-19 pandemic (2011-2018).

Sequencing input: CD4+ T cells from blood, cultured in vitro. The receptors originated from a human donor in good health.

In its sample, this clonotype was seen a few times. The chain recombines TRBV28 with TRBJ2-5, with D tentatively TRBD1 (5 bases). CDR1 MDHEN and CDR2 SYDVKM come from the germline V gene. The CDR3 is 13 amino acids. Trimming removed 5 bases from V and 4 bases from J, with 11 bases in between. Written as DNA, the CDR3 is TGTGCCAGCAGTAAGGGGTGGGGAGAGACCCAGTACTTC. Its protein product is CASSKGWGETQYF.

The V gene is TRBV25-1, the J gene TRBJ1-1, with D unclear. The ends were cut back, 1 base at V and 11 bases at J, with 8 bases in the middle. This CDR3 is built from 11 residues. CDR1 and CDR2 (germline): MGHDK, SYGVNS. The CDR3 protein is CASSELGRAFF. CDR3 nucleotides: TGTGCCAGCAGTGAATTGGGGAGGGCTTTCTTT.

Here the CDR3 reads CASSYRRPAGLAADTQYF. CDR3 DNA: TGTGCCAGCAGTTATCGGCGACCCGCGGGACTAGCTGCAGATACGCAGTATTTT. The chain couples TRBV6-2 or TRBV6-3 to TRBJ2-3; 9 nucleotides align to TRBD2. The CDR3 has 18 amino acids. The ends lost 3 bases at V and 4 bases at J; junction bases unmatched: 14. Germline-derived CDR1 and CDR2 are MNHEY and SVGEGT.

In its sample, this clonotype was seen a few times. The chain couples TRBV27 to TRBJ1-1, with D uncertain. V was trimmed by 5 bases and J by 1 base, leaving 14 bases between them. The CDR3 is 15 amino acids. Germline V lookup: CDR1 MNHEY, CDR2 SMNVEV (reference sequence). CDR3 sequence (DNA): TGTGCCAGCAGTCGGGCGGCGGATACGAACACTGAAGCTTTCTTT. It specifies CASSRAADTNTEAFF.

The chain employs TRBV20-1 and TRBJ1-1; the D is unclear. The V and J ends lost 0 bases and 5 bases respectively, with 10 bases between them. Looked up from germline, CDR1 is DFQATT and CDR2 is SNEGSKA (reference sequence). This CDR3 contains 13 residues. CDR3 loop: CSARDPRGTEAFF. The CDR3 DNA reads as TGCAGTGCTAGAGATCCCCGAGGGACTGAAGCTTTCTTT.

This clonotype is medium-sized within its sample. The chain uses TRBV20-1 and TRBJ1-5; D is unresolved. V lost 7 bases and J lost 9, with 22 bases in between. The CDR3 consists of 14 residues. CDR1 is DFQATT and CDR2 is SNEGSKA in the germline V gene (reference sequence). CDR3 coding DNA: TGCAGTGGGATAGATGGGCCGGTTGGACGGCCCCAGCATTTT. This encodes CSGIDGPVGRPQHF.

CDR3 sequence: CASSFKGGDEQFF. The CDR3 DNA sequence: TGTGCCAGCAGCTTTAAGGGGGGTGATGAGCAGTTCTTC. V and J are TRBV7-2 and TRBJ2-1; D is tentatively TRBD1 or TRBD2 (6 bases each). The CDR3 covers 13 residues. The germline CDR1 and CDR2 sequences are SGHTA and FQGNSA. The V end was cut by 3 bases, the J end by 8 bases, with 11 bases between.

This clonotype was observed a few times. This chain links TRBV7-9 with TRBJ2-5; the D gene could be TRBD1 or TRBD2 (5 bases each). Germline V gene lookup returns CDR1 SEHNR and CDR2 FQNEAQ (reference sequence). V lost 3 bases, J lost 5 bases, and 10 bases lay in between. The CDR3 runs 13 residues. The DNA of the CDR3 is TGTGCCAGCAGCTTCGCCGGGACGGAGACCCAGTACTTC. Protein sequence: CASSFAGTETQYF. The whole variable domain, filled in from reference TRBV7-9 and TRBJ2-5, reads DTGVSQNPRHKITKRGQNVTFRCDPISEHNRLYWYRQTLGQGPEFLTYFQNEAQLEKSRLLSDRFSAERPKGSFSTLEIQRTEQGDSAMYLCASSFAGTETQYFGPGTRLLVL.

CDR3 sequence reads: CSAMGGSITEAFF. The CDR3 region has the DNA TGCAGTGCTATGGGGGGTAGTATAACTGAAGCTTTCTTT. The chain joins TRBV20-1 to TRBJ1-1, with D possibly TRBD1 on 5 matching bases. The germline CDR1 and CDR2 sequences are DFQATT and SNEGSKA (reference sequence). There are 13 residues in the CDR3. Deletions cut 4 bases from V and 5 bases from J, with 14 bases between.

The chain carries TRBV24-1 and TRBJ2-1; tentative D call: TRBD2 (5 bases). In germline, CDR1 is KGHDR, CDR2 SFDVKD. The CDR3 runs to 16 residues. The germline V and J ends were trimmed by 4 bases and 4 bases, with 16 bases remaining between them. The CDR3 sequence: CATSDADSVTYNEQFF. The DNA of the CDR3 is TGTGCCACCAGTGACGCGGACTCGGTTACTTACAATGAGCAGTTCTTC.

There are a few counts of this clonotype. The V and J genes are TRBV10-3 and TRBJ2-7; the D gene is possibly TRBD1 (5 bases). The germline V gene has CDR1 ENHRY and CDR2 SYGVKD. This CDR3 comprises 13 residues. Trimming removed 2 bases from V and 5 bases from J, with 10 bases in between. CDR3 bases: TGTGCCATCAGTGAGGTCTACAGGCACGAGCAGTACTTC. This codes for CAISEVYRHEQYF.

There are a few counts of this clonotype. This rearrangement joins TRBV27 to TRBJ1-6; unclear D gene. V was shortened by 5 bases and J by 14 bases, with 19 bases between the two germline ends. The CDR3 is 14 residues long. CDR1 and CDR2 from the germline V gene are MNHEY and SMNVEV (reference sequence). The CDR3 DNA follows: TGTGCCAGCAGTCAGATACAGTCCCGAGGGTCCCTCCACTTT. This sequence encodes CASSQIQSRGSLHF.

This clonotype was counted between two and nine times. The chain recombines TRBV11-3 with TRBJ1-1; 7 bases map to TRBD1. The CDR3 covers 14 residues. Germline V gene data show CDR1 as SGHNT and CDR2 as YENEEA. V lost 4 bases, J lost 1 base, and 3 bases stayed unmatched. The CDR3 DNA reads as TGTGCCAGCAGCTCCGCAGGGGGGAACACTGAAGCTTTCTTT. This codes for CASSSAGGNTEAFF.

This clonotype was counted a few times. The chain uses TRBV19 and TRBJ2-5; D possibly corresponds to TRBD2 (5 bases). This CDR3 spans 13 amino acids. V was trimmed by 7 bases and J by 3 bases, leaving 12 bases between them. Germline CDR1 and CDR2: LNHDA and SQIVND (reference sequence). CDR3 nucleotides: TGTGCCAGTACGGGATCCAGGAAAGAGACCCAGTACTTC. It encodes CASTGSRKETQYF.

This clonotype was observed a handful of times. The chain joins TRBV6-2 or TRBV6-3 to TRBJ1-5; 9 positions agree with TRBD1. After removal of 2 bases from V and 7 bases from J, the junction contained 15 bases not matched to a gene. The CDR3 extends over 18 amino acids. The germline V gene has CDR1 MNHEY and CDR2 SVGEGT. The CDR3 here is CASSYTGDRVSREQPQHF. DNA of the CDR3: TGTGCCAGCAGTTACACCGGGGACAGGGTTTCTCGGGAACAGCCCCAGCATTTT.

This chain joins TRBV24-1 and TRBJ2-3; D tentatively fits TRBD1 or TRBD2 (5 bases each). The V and J ends lost 3 bases and 4 bases respectively, with 10 bases between them. The germline CDR1 and CDR2 sequences are KGHDR and SFDVKD. This CDR3 spans 14 amino acids. The CDR3 DNA reads TGTGCCACCAGTGATCTCCGAGGGGCAGATACGCAGTATTTT. It is translated as CATSDLRGADTQYF.

V usage is TRBV2 and J usage is TRBJ1-3; no reliable D call. In germline, CDR1 is SNHLY, CDR2 FYNNEI. The CDR3 spans 16 residues. V dropped 3 bases and J dropped 0 bases, with 12 bases sitting between them. In nucleotides, the CDR3 is TGTGCCAGCAGTGAGAGGCCGCTAAGCTCTGGAAACACCATATATTTT. Translated: CASSERPLSSGNTIYF.

The chain uses TRBV12-3 or TRBV12-4 and TRBJ1-5, with TRBD1 as a possible D gene (6 bases). This CDR3 is 18 amino acids long. Trimming removed 1 base from V and 2 bases from J, with 18 bases in between. CDR3 in amino acids: CASSLVGPGGVGNQPQHF. The DNA for the CDR3 is TGTGCCAGCAGTTTAGTCGGCCCGGGGGGCGTAGGCAATCAGCCCCAGCATTTT.

This clonotype has more than one count but fewer than ten. This rearrangement joins TRBV7-2 to TRBJ1-6; D unclear. This CDR3 spans 13 amino acids. Between the trimmed V and J ends, which lost 1 base and 7 bases, there was a span of 5 bases. Looked up from germline, CDR1 is SGHTA and CDR2 is FQGNSA. CDR3 sequence: CASSLETNSPLHF. The CDR3 DNA follows: TGTGCCAGCAGCTTAGAAACCAATTCACCCCTCCACTTT.

The CDR3 DNA reads TGTGCCAGCAGTTATCCCCGACAGGGCCCGTCGTATGAGCAGTTCTTC. Translation: CASSYPRQGPSYEQFF. The rearrangement links TRBV6-2 or TRBV6-3 to TRBJ2-1; 7 nucleotides line up with TRBD1. J lost 8 bases, V lost 3 bases, and 13 bases had no gene match. The CDR3 is 16 amino acids. Germline V gene data show CDR1 as MNHEY and CDR2 as SVGEGT.

This chain joins TRBV6-1 and TRBJ1-2, with D perhaps TRBD1 (6 bases). CDR1 MNHNS and CDR2 SASEGT come from the germline V gene. The CDR3 has 15 amino acids. The V gene lost 5 bases and the J gene lost 1 base, with 14 bases spanning the gap. The CDR3 here is CASSPRDTYNYGYTF. For the CDR3, the DNA is TGTGCCAGCAGTCCCCGGGACACCTATAACTATGGCTACACCTTC.

The V and J genes are TRBV25-1 and TRBJ2-7; 7 positions agree with TRBD2. The CDR3 runs to 15 residues. V was clipped by 3 bases and J by 2 bases; unmatched bases: 7. The V gene's germline CDR1 is MGHDK and CDR2 SYGVNS. The chain's CDR3 is CASSDWASGPYEQYF. CDR3 bases: TGTGCCAGCAGTGATTGGGCTAGCGGTCCCTACGAGCAGTACTTC.

This clonotype has a handful of counts. The V gene is TRBV6-5, the J gene TRBJ1-5, with TRBD1 matching 10 bases. Germline V gives CDR1 MNHEY, CDR2 SVGAGI. Losses at the gene ends were 4 bases for V and 3 bases for J; bases not matched to a gene: 3. This CDR3 is built from 15 residues. CDR3 in amino acids: CASSSGTGDNQPQHF. Written as DNA, the CDR3 is TGTGCCAGCAGTTCCGGGACAGGGGACAATCAGCCCCAGCATTTT.

This clonotype was detected a few times. The CDR3 DNA reads TGTGCCAGCAGTGAATTGGCTAATTCAGAGCAGTACTTC. Translating it yields CASSELANSEQYF. The chain carries TRBV25-1 and TRBJ2-7, with unresolved D. Trimming took 1 base from V and 7 from J, leaving 11 bases between them. The CDR3 runs 13 residues. The V gene's germline CDR1 is MGHDK and CDR2 SYGVNS.